The clone carrying this TCR beta chain was recorded at least ten times. Its antigen is as yet unknown. The data derive from a study of identical twins. Study results and limitations: Conclusions were drawn cross-sectionally by statistical analysis, without following the same donors. In cord blood, abundant beta clonotypes had fewer insertions; memory showed no trend. Excess twin sharing in beta out-of-frame sequences was weaker.

Trimming removed 4 bases from V and 2 bases from J; junction bases left unmatched: 7. This CDR3 contains 16 residues. CDR1 and CDR2 (germline): SGHAT, FQNNGV. Via MiXCR, TCRdb re-called the 5' RACE reads, giving one row per CDR3 protein. Of around 670,000 distinct CDR3 sequences detected, around 5.7% appear once; the ten largest clones hold around 1.7%. The rearrangement links TRBV11-2 to TRBJ2-2, with 7 positions matching TRBD2. The sample taken for sequencing was naive T cells sorted from blood. This TCR was recovered from a man in his late teens or twenties in good health. The CDR3 nucleotides are TGTGCCAGCAGCTCCAACCGGGACTATAACACCGGGGAGCTGTTTTTT. Translating gives CASSSNRDYNTGELFF. Together with reference TRBV11-2 and TRBJ2-2, the CDR3 gives the full variable domain: EAGVAQSPRYKIIEKRQSVAFWCNPISGHATLYWYQQILGQGPKLLIQFQNNGVVDDSQLPKDRFSAERLKGVDSTLKIQPAKLEDSAVYLCASSSNRDYNTGELFFGEGSRLTVL.